This paragraph covers one T cell receptor (beta chain) sequence. These data belong to a study of CD8 T cells in Susac syndrome. V was clipped by 0 bases and J by 5 bases, with 11 bases between them. This CDR3 region has 15 residues. Per germline, CDR1 MNHNY and CDR2 SVGAGI (reference sequence). Reverse transcription used about 0.45 to 1 ug RNA and random hexamers. Across 54 Vbeta and 13 Jbeta, immunoSEQ multiplex PCR amplified TCR beta CDR3. TCRdb fed the immunoSEQ multiplex PCR reads into MiXCR, producing one record per CDR3 protein. The table includes around 300,000 distinct CDR3 sequences, 75% to 90% detected once. High-throughput TCR beta sequencing covered peripheral CD8+ and CD4+ T cells. In the multiple sclerosis control group, patients were treatment-naive and had stable or active relapsing-remitting disease. CD8+ and CD4+ T cells were negatively isolated; TEMRA cells were FACS-enriched.

The V gene is TRBV6-6, the J gene TRBJ2-1; D may be TRBD2 (5 bases). This clonotype originated in a human donor with multiple sclerosis. The sequenced sample was CD8+ T cells from PBMCs. The CDR3 protein is CASSYSTGNDNEQFF. For the CDR3, the DNA is TGTGCCAGCAGTTACTCGACCGGGAACGACAATGAGCAGTTCTTC.